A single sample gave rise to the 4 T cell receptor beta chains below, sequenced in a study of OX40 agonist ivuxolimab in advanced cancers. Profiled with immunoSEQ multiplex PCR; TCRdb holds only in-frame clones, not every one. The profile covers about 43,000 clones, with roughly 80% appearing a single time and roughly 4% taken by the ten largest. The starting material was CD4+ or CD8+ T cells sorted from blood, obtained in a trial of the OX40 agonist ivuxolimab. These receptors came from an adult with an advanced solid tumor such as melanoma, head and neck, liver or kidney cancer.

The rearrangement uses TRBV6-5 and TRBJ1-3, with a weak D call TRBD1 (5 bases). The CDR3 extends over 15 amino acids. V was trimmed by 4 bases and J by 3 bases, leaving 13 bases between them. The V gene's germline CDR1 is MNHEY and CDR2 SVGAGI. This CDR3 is CASSLADRGGNTIYF. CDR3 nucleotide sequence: TGTGCCAGCAGTTTGGCCGACAGAGGTGGAAACACCATATATTTT.

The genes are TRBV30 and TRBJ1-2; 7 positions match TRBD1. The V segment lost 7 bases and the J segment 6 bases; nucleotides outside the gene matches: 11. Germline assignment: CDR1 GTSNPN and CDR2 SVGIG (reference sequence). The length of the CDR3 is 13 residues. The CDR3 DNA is TGTGCCTCTCAATCGACAGGGAGGAATGGCTACACCTTC. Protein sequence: CASQSTGRNGYTF.

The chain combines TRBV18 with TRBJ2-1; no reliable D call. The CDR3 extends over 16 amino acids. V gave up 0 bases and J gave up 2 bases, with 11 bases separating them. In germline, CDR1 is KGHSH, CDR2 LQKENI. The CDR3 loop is CASSPPRTWAYNEQFF. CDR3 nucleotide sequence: TGTGCCAGCTCACCACCCAGGACGTGGGCCTACAATGAGCAGTTCTTC.

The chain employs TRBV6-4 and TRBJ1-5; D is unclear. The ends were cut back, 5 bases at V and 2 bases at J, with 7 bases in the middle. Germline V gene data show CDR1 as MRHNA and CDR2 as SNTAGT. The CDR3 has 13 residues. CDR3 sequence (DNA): TGTGCCAGCAGTCTTACTGGCAATCAGCCCCAGCATTTT. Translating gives CASSLTGNQPQHF.